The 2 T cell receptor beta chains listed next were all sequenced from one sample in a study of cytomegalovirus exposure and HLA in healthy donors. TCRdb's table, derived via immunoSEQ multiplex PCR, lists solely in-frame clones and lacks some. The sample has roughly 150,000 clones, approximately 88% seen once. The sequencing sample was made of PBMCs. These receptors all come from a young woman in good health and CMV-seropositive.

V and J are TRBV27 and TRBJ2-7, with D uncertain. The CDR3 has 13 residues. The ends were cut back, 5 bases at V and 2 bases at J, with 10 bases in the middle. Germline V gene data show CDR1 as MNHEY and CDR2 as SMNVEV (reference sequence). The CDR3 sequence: CASSVAVAYEQYF. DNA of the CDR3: TGTGCCAGCAGTGTGGCGGTAGCCTACGAGCAGTACTTC.

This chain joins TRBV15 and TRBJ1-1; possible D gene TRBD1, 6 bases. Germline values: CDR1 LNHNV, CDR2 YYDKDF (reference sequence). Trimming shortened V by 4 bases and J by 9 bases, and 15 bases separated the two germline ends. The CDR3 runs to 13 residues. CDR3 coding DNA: TGTGCCACCAGCATGCCCAGGGGAACTAAAGCTTTCTTT. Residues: CATSMPRGTKAFF.